This entry lists 4 T cell receptor beta chains sequenced from one sample in a study of neurological immune-mediated disorders. TCRdb ran MiXCR on the 5' RACE reads and lists one entry per CDR3 protein. The sample yields 65,000 to 75,000 distinct CDR3 sequences, about 5.1% seen once. Material for sequencing was PBMCs. These receptors were obtained from a woman between 65 and 79 years old with multiple sclerosis.

In its sample, this clonotype was seen many times. The rearrangement links TRBV12-3 or TRBV12-4 to TRBJ1-1; TRBD1 might be the D (5 bases). Trimming took 5 bases from V and 1 from J, leaving 8 bases between them. The CDR3 is 13 residues long. The CDR3 DNA is TGTGCCAGCAGTACACAGGAGAACACTGAAGCTTTCTTT. It yields the protein CASSTQENTEAFF.

The genes are TRBV20-1 and TRBJ2-1; 15 bases align to TRBD2. The germline V gene encodes CDR1 DFQATT and CDR2 SNEGSKA (reference sequence). The J segment lost 3 bases and the V segment lost 5 bases, leaving 8 bases of the junction unmatched. CDR3 length equals 17 residues. The CDR3 DNA sequence: TGCAGTGCTTCGAGACCGGGACTAGCGGGGGGCTACAATGAGCAGTTCTTC. Amino acids: CSASRPGLAGGYNEQFF.

Ten or more counts support this clonotype. The rearrangement uses TRBV1 and TRBJ1-2; TRBD1 is the table's D call, not checked against the DNA. TRBV1 is termed a pseudogene. The CDR3 has 15 amino acids. The CDR3 reads CTSSQDLFGKGGYTF. DNA for the CDR3: TGCACCAGCAGCCAAGATCTGTTCGGAAAGGGCGGCTACACCTTC.

This clonotype was seen many times. The chain has TRBV4-1 and TRBJ2-2; TRBD1 is a possible D gene (5 bases). Germline V lookup: CDR1 MGHRA, CDR2 YSYEKL. The CDR3 is 15 amino acids. Between the trimmed V and J ends, which lost 3 bases and 3 bases, there was a span of 11 bases. The CDR3 DNA sequence: TGCGCCAGCAGCCAGCCGGACAAATACACCGGGGAGCTGTTTTTT. This gives the protein CASSQPDKYTGELFF.